The 3 T cell receptor beta chains reported below all come from one sample, sequenced in a study of blood T cell repertoires in COVID-19. The method was immunoSEQ multiplex PCR; TCRdb's version includes in-frame clones alone and lacks a portion of them. The sample lists about 170,000 clones, 70% to 90% occurring once. What was sequenced was PBMCs or T cells enriched from blood (not recorded which). Receptors originate from a woman between 50 and 59 years old who had recovered from COVID-19.

This chain connects TRBV11-2 to TRBJ2-2; 9 bases fit TRBD1. The CDR3 has 15 residues. The ends lost 6 bases at V and 5 bases at J; junction bases unmatched: 7. Germline loops: CDR1 SGHAT, CDR2 FQNNGV. The CDR3 is CASSTGQGWTGELFF. CDR3 nucleotides: TGTGCCAGCAGTACCGGACAGGGGTGGACCGGGGAGCTGTTTTTT.

The chain combines TRBV27 with TRBJ2-5, with 7 positions matching TRBD1. The CDR3 is 14 residues long. Germline-derived CDR1 and CDR2 are MNHEY and SMNVEV (reference sequence). V lost 8 bases to trimming and J lost 4 bases; unmatched junction nucleotides: 10. The CDR3 reads CASGLTGQRETQYF. The CDR3 DNA follows: TGTGCCAGCGGATTGACAGGGCAGAGAGAGACCCAGTACTTC.

The chain has TRBV12-3 or TRBV12-4 and TRBJ2-2, with D tentatively TRBD1 (6 bases). The CDR3 contains 13 residues. With 7 bases removed from V and 6 bases from J, the gap between germline ends came to 12 bases. The CDR3 reads CASNLQGPGELFF. CDR3 nucleotides: TGTGCCAGCAACTTACAGGGCCCCGGGGAGCTGTTTTTT.